This T cell receptor (beta chain) was captured by sequencing in a study of beta chain features in type 1 diabetes. On the study more broadly: There was similarity between patients and healthy donors in age, gender and cell yields. Sorted cells, about 98,000,000 in number, were examined across all samples. Study results and caveats: Within each of all four CD4+ subsets, Type 1 diabetes patients had TCRB CDR3s that were moderately but significantly shorter.

Every isolated RNA sample was fully reverse transcribed, so sequencing captured expressed TCRB transcripts. Method: immunoSEQ multiplex PCR; TCRdb's copy keeps in-frame clones and lacks some. The table lists 250,000 to 300,000 clones, around 24% of them singletons. With regard to this clone: The antigen is undetermined.

V dropped 6 bases and J dropped 8; count of bases not matched to a gene: 12. The germline V gene has CDR1 MNHEY and CDR2 SVGAGI. The CDR3 is 15 amino acids. The chain carries TRBV6-5 and TRBJ1-2; 10 bases map to TRBD1. This receptor was identified in a woman aged 25 to 39 with type 1 diabetes. Sequenced: naive CD4+ T cells from blood. CDR3 bases: TGTGCCAGCAGAAAATCGGACAGGGGGGCCGGCGGCTACACCTTC. This sequence encodes CASRKSDRGAGGYTF.